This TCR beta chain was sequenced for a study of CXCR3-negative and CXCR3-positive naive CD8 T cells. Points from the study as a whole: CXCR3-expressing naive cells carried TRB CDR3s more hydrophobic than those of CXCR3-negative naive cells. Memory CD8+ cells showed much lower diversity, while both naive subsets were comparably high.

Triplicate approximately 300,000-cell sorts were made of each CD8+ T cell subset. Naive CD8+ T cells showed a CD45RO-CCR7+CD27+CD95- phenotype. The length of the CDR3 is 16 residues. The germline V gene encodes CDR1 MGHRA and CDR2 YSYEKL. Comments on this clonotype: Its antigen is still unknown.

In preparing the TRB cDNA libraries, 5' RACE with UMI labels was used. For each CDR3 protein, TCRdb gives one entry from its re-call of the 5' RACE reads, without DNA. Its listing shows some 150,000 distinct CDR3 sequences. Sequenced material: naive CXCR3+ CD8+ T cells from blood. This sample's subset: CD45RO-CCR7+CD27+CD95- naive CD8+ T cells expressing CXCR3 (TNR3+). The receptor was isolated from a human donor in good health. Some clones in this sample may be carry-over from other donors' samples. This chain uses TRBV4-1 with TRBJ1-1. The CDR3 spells CASSQIATTENTEAFF.